This paragraph covers one TCR beta chain sequence. What this receptor recognizes is not known. Base qualities were left out, and no much larger clone turns up one base away. These data originate in a study of blood T cell repertoires in COVID-19 (dated by TCRdb to between 2020 and 2021). Context from the whole study: The collaborator samples originated in the United States, Italy and Spain and spanned the acute and convalescent phases of COVID-19. The material from the prospective study consisted of cDNA or gDNA derived from T cells, B-cell-depleted T cells, or PBMCs. The dataset comprised deeply sampled blood TCRbeta repertoires from subjects exposed to, actively infected with, or recovered from COVID-19. A freely available public database, intended as a resource for researchers studying the immune response to SARS-CoV-2, is where the repertoires were released. Samples came from the ongoing ImmuneRACE study (first 160 participants) plus 1,254 subjects from 6 global collaborators. Sample metadata almost always included a de-identified subject ID, COVID-19 status, age in years and sex. Where available, HLA class I and class II types were obtained from metadata supplied by the sample provider rather than from assay-based typing.

Each collaborating institution followed its own protocols to collect whole blood in K2EDTA tubes. For TCRbeta analysis, collaborator samples were shipped as frozen whole blood, as isolated PBMCs, or as DNA extracted from either sample type. For this chain, trimming is 1 base at the V end and 2 bases at the J end, and the number of junction bases without a gene match is 5. CDR1 KGHSH and CDR2 LQKENI are derived from the germline V gene. The CDR3 runs 16 residues from the cysteine to the phenylalanine. The kept DNA is CDR3 alone, 48 bases in frame from the first base. The paper as a whole reports these results and caveats: Clinical and demographic metadata were provided uncurated, with the amount varying by source and participant.

The immunoSEQ Assay, a bias-controlled multiplex PCR, was used to amplify TCRbeta CDR3 regions from genomic DNA. Per the authors' processing: The number of nucleated cells in each sample was estimated by amplification of reference gene primers within the assay. To quantify the absolute abundance of each unique TCRbeta CDR3 rearrangement, sequence reads were collapsed and filtered. For each sample, productive Simpson clonality was calculated as the square root of Simpson's diversity index over productive rearrangements. As stored in TCRdb, this immuneACCESS dataset retains in-frame rearrangements with V and J assigned. A fraction of the clones does not appear; measured against another copy, unresolved V genes explain less than half of the discrepancy, and the remainder lacks a known reason. V, J and clone size are taken as reported in that table, and D and trimming were inferred from the DNA itself. This sample is represented by under 150,000 clones; approximately 81% of them were singletons. The ten largest clones add up to around 4.1% of the sample.

This receptor was taken from a woman older than 75 with acute or convalescent COVID-19. Sequenced material: peripheral blood. The chain is made from TRBV18 and TRBJ2-3; 8 nucleotides in the junction match TRBD2. CDR3 reads: CASSPRAGATTDTQYF. Read as DNA, the sequence is TGTGCCAGCTCACCACGAGCGGGGGCGACCACAGATACGCAGTATTTT.